This T cell receptor (beta chain) came from a study of blood T cell repertoires in COVID-19. Study overall: Acute-phase and convalescent COVID-19 samples originated in the United States, Italy and Spain. T cells, B-cell-depleted T cells, or PBMCs supplied cDNA or gDNA.

One Seattle source followed patients from active infection through their disease course. Profiling relied on immunoSEQ multiplex PCR, and the TCRdb table lists in-frame clones only, not all of them. The table lists more than 200,000 clones, over 75% of them singletons. This CDR3 contains 13 residues. V was shortened by 4 bases and J by 6 bases, with 14 bases between the two germline ends. Germline-derived CDR1 and CDR2 are SGHRS and YFSETQ. The sequence was obtained from a man aged 50-59 years with COVID-19, enrolled during active disease. Sequenced input: peripheral blood. The chain carries TRBV5-1 and TRBJ2-7, with D perhaps TRBD2 (6 bases). The CDR3, as DNA: TGCGCCAGCAGCGGGGCGGGAACCTTCGAGCAGTACTTC. Protein sequence: CASSGAGTFEQYF.